Listed here are 30 T cell receptor beta chains from one sample, sequenced in a study of T cells of healthy individuals. TCRdb redid the calling of the 5' RACE reads with MiXCR, one entry per CDR3 protein. Of approximately 50,000 distinct CDR3 sequences in the sample, 14% to 15% are singletons; the top ten hold roughly a sixth. Source of these receptors: a human donor in good health.

In this sample, this clonotype turned up a few times. The J gene is TRBJ2-1, the V gene TRBV12-3 or TRBV12-4, with 7 bases fitting TRBD2. The CDR3 totals 16 residues. V gave up 6 bases and J gave up 7 bases; unmatched junction bases: 15. CDR3 amino acids: CASSPSWREFSNEQFF. The CDR3 nucleotides are TGTGCCAGCAGCCCCAGCTGGCGGGAGTTTTCTAATGAGCAGTTCTTC.

This clonotype appeared many times. The chain links TRBV20-1 to TRBJ2-5; D call uncertain. CDR3 size: 17 residues. CDR1 and CDR2 (germline): DFQATT, SNEGSKA (reference sequence). Trimming left V 1 base short and J 0 bases short, with 18 bases between. The CDR3 region is CSARGGRFGSYQETQYF. In nucleotides, the CDR3 is TGCAGTGCTAGAGGAGGCAGGTTCGGATCGTACCAAGAGACCCAGTACTTC.

This clonotype has at least ten counts. DNA of the CDR3: TGTGCCAGCAGCCATACGGGCGGAAACACCATATATTTT. It translates to CASSHTGGNTIYF. The chain links TRBV14 to TRBJ1-3, with D unclear. The CDR3 sequence is 13 residues long. The germline V and J ends were trimmed by 3 bases and 4 bases, with 7 bases remaining between them. The V gene's germline CDR1 is SGHDN and CDR2 FVKESK.

The V and J genes are TRBV5-1 and TRBJ2-7; 7 bases are a match to TRBD1. CDR1 and CDR2 from the germline V gene are SGHRS and YFSETQ. V lost 4 bases, J lost 5 bases, and 9 bases stayed unmatched. This CDR3 is built from 14 residues. The CDR3 reads CASSDRQGMDEQYF. The CDR3 coding sequence is TGCGCCAGCAGCGACCGACAGGGAATGGACGAGCAGTACTTC.

This clonotype occurred a few times. One end of the junction is discordant with germline, which a read error may explain. The chain recombines TRBV5-5 with TRBJ1-1; 10 bases map to TRBD1. CDR1 and CDR2 from the germline V gene are SGHKS and YYEKEE (reference sequence). There are 16 residues in the CDR3. As DNA, the CDR3 is TGTGCCAGCAGATTGGGGATGGGACAGGGGATAACTGAAGCTTTCTTT. As protein: CASRLGMGQGITEAFF. The full variable domain, with the rest looked up from reference TRBV5-5 and TRBJ1-1, is DAGVTQSPTHLIKTRGQQVTLRCSPISGHKSVSWYQQVLGQGPQFIFQYYEKEERGRGNFPDRFSARQFPNYSSELNVNALLLGDSALYLCASRLGMGQGITEAFFGQGTRLTVV.

This chain links TRBV20-1 with TRBJ1-1, with 8 bases matching TRBD1. In germline, CDR1 is DFQATT, CDR2 SNEGSKA (reference sequence). This CDR3 is built from 14 residues. V was pared by 7 bases and J by 4 bases, with 11 bases of the junction left unmatched. The DNA of the CDR3 is TGCAGTGGAGTCATTCAGGGGGCGGGCACTGAAGCTTTCTTT. Translation: CSGVIQGAGTEAFF.

The sample holds a few counts of this clonotype. V is TRBV6-1 and J is TRBJ1-6; D call uncertain. The CDR3 has 15 residues. The V gene's germline CDR1 is MNHNS and CDR2 SASEGT. V lost 0 bases to trimming and J lost 10 bases, with 13 bases between them. The CDR3 DNA reads TGTGCCAGCAGTGAAGCCCCCGGGGATCGATCACCCCTCCACTTT. Residues: CASSEAPGDRSPLHF.

A single count supports this clonotype. This rearrangement joins TRBV5-1 to TRBJ2-7, with TRBD2 matching over 9 bases. Per the germline V gene, CDR1 is SGHRS and CDR2 is YFSETQ. The CDR3 contains 18 residues. The trim removed 4 bases at V and 0 bases at J, leaving 14 bases unmatched. CDR3: CASSGPSAGGSTSYEQYF. Written as DNA, the CDR3 is TGCGCCAGCAGCGGTCCGAGTGCGGGGGGGTCAACCTCCTACGAGCAGTACTTC.

This clonotype occurred a few times. The genes are TRBV12-3 or TRBV12-4 and TRBJ2-1; 13 bases match TRBD2. This CDR3 is built from 15 residues. V was clipped by 5 bases and J by 7 bases; unmatched bases: 5. As DNA, the CDR3 is TGTGCCAGCAGTCCGGGACTAGCGGGGTTAAATGAGCAGTTCTTC. Amino acid sequence: CASSPGLAGLNEQFF.

This chain links TRBV7-2 with TRBJ2-7, with 12 bases fitting TRBD2. Per the germline V gene, CDR1 is SGHTA and CDR2 is FQGNSA. The CDR3 is 16 amino acids. The trim removed 5 bases at V and 2 bases at J, leaving 7 bases unmatched. The CDR3 loop reads CASSQTSGSGTYEQYF. CDR3 DNA sequence: TGTGCCAGCAGCCAGACTAGCGGGAGTGGGACCTACGAGCAGTACTTC.

In nucleotides, the CDR3 is TGTGCCAGCACTAGTCCAGGGACCGGGGAGCTGTTTTTT. It codes for CASTSPGTGELFF. This chain uses TRBV7-2 with TRBJ2-2; D perhaps matches TRBD1 (5 bases). The germline CDR1 and CDR2 sequences are SGHTA and FQGNSA. V was cut by 7 bases and J by 5 bases, with 11 bases left in between. The length of the CDR3 is 13 residues.

This clonotype has a count of ten or more. The chain uses TRBV5-1 and TRBJ2-3; 7 bases align to TRBD2. CDR3 size: 15 residues. Germline V gives CDR1 SGHRS, CDR2 YFSETQ. V trimming: 4 bases; J trimming: 4 bases; junction bases outside the gene matches: 9. CDR3 coding DNA: TGCGCCAGCAGCCACGGCTCGGGAGGCGCAGATACGCAGTATTTT. Translated: CASSHGSGGADTQYF.

This clonotype was seen many times. The V call is TRBV29-1, the J call TRBJ1-2; 7 nucleotides align to TRBD1. Losses at the gene ends were 3 bases for V and 4 bases for J; bases not matched to a gene: 8. Germline loops: CDR1 SQVTM, CDR2 ANQGSEA. The CDR3 is made up of 14 amino acids. The CDR3 here is CSVDRQGEGYGYTF. The CDR3 DNA reads as TGCAGCGTTGACCGACAGGGAGAGGGCTATGGCTACACCTTC.

V is TRBV20-1 and J is TRBJ1-1, with D perhaps matching TRBD1 (6 bases). The V end lost 3 bases, the J end lost 0 bases, and 8 bases lay between the germline ends. This CDR3 has 13 residues. Germline V CDR1 and CDR2: DFQATT, SNEGSKA (reference sequence). The CDR3 coding sequence is TGCAGTGCTAGGGACAGATTGAACACTGAAGCTTTCTTT. Residues: CSARDRLNTEAFF.

The V call is TRBV29-1, the J call TRBJ2-3; perhaps D is TRBD1 or TRBD2 (5 bases each). With 4 bases removed from V and 0 bases from J, the gap between germline ends came to 17 bases. Germline V CDR1 and CDR2: SQVTM, ANQGSEA. The CDR3 contains 16 residues. CDR3 nucleotides: TGCAGCGTTGTGACGTTCGAGGGGTTCAGCACAGATACGCAGTATTTT. Its protein is CSVVTFEGFSTDTQYF.

This clonotype was seen at least ten times. The rearrangement joins TRBV30 to TRBJ2-1; D may correspond to TRBD1 or TRBD2 (6 bases each). V gave up 3 bases and J gave up 4 bases, with 16 bases separating them. The CDR3 is made up of 15 amino acids. The germline V gene has CDR1 GTSNPN and CDR2 SVGIG (reference sequence). CDR3 nucleotide sequence: TGTGCCTGGAGGTCTCAGGGGACTGATTACAATGAGCAGTTCTTC. This gives the protein CAWRSQGTDYNEQFF.

This chain uses TRBV2 with TRBJ2-7, with D uncertain. Trimming took off 5 bases at V and 3 bases at J, with 8 bases between the two ends. The CDR3 is made up of 12 amino acids. Germline loops: CDR1 SNHLY, CDR2 FYNNEI. In nucleotides, the CDR3 is TGTGCCAGCAGTCCAGTTGACTACGAGCAGTACTTC. Its translation: CASSPVDYEQYF.

The table lists this clonotype with many counts. The V call is TRBV20-1, the J call TRBJ1-5; D unclear. This CDR3 is built from 14 residues. V was trimmed by 4 bases and J by 2 bases, leaving 12 bases between them. The germline V gene encodes CDR1 DFQATT and CDR2 SNEGSKA (reference sequence). The CDR3 DNA reads TGCAGTGCTACAGAGGGTAATCGCAATCAGCCCCAGCATTTT. As protein: CSATEGNRNQPQHF.

This clonotype was recorded many times. This sequence joins TRBV13 and TRBJ2-3, with 8 bases that match TRBD1. In germline, CDR1 is PRHDT, CDR2 FYEKMQ (reference sequence). Germline trimming cut 2 bases from V and 4 bases from J; bases unmatched to any gene: 8. CDR3 length equals 16 residues. For the CDR3, the DNA is TGTGCCAGCAGCTTACGCTACCAGGGGGCGGCAGATACGCAGTATTTT. The encoded protein is CASSLRYQGAADTQYF.

The table lists this clonotype with many counts. The V and J genes are TRBV5-1 and TRBJ1-2; possibly TRBD1 for D (5 bases). Germline V gives CDR1 SGHRS, CDR2 YFSETQ. V was pared by 2 bases and J by 2 bases, with 7 bases between. This CDR3 is built from 13 residues. The CDR3 DNA reads TGCGCCAGCAGCTTAGGGGCAAACTATGGCTACACCTTC. Protein: CASSLGANYGYTF.

DNA for the CDR3: TGTGCCAGCAGTTTGAGGGTTAAGGATTCACCCCTCCACTTT. Translation gives CASSLRVKDSPLHF. The chain joins TRBV12-3 or TRBV12-4 to TRBJ1-6; D remains ambiguous. V lost 3 bases and J lost 8, with 11 bases in between. CDR3 size: 14 residues.

This clonotype is termed medium-sized. CDR3 bases: TGTGCCAGCAGCCCAGGACAGGGTAGGGAGACCCAGTACTTC. As protein: CASSPGQGRETQYF. The V and J genes are TRBV3-1 and TRBJ2-5; 8 positions match TRBD1. Germline-derived CDR1 and CDR2 are LGHDT and YNNKEL (reference sequence). The V segment lost 4 bases and the J segment 5 bases; nucleotides outside the gene matches: 6. CDR3 size: 14 residues.

This clonotype was recorded many times. This chain links TRBV28 with TRBJ1-3; 8 bases fit TRBD1. The CDR3 runs 15 residues. Germline V gives CDR1 MDHEN, CDR2 SYDVKM. The ends lost 4 bases at V and 1 base at J; junction bases unmatched: 3. The DNA for the CDR3 is TGTGCCAGCAGTTCAGGGGGCCAGTCTGGAAACACCATATATTTT. This codes for CASSSGGQSGNTIYF.

There are a few counts of this clonotype. This CDR3 reads CASSYSTLGSYGYTF. The DNA for the CDR3 is TGTGCCAGCAGTTACTCGACGCTAGGATCTTATGGCTACACCTTC. This chain links TRBV6-5 with TRBJ1-2, with D unresolved. CDR3 length: 15 amino acids. V lost 0 bases, J lost 5 bases, and 13 bases lay in between. The germline gives CDR1 MNHEY, CDR2 SVGAGI.

About this clonotype: A much larger clone sits a single nucleotide away, making a read error possible. The rearrangement uses TRBV25-1 and TRBJ2-3; no reliable D call. Per the germline V gene, CDR1 is MGHDK and CDR2 is SYGVNS. The length of the CDR3 is 12 residues. The V gene lost 2 bases and the J gene lost 10 bases, with 10 bases spanning the gap. The CDR3 region is CASSETYGSQYF. The CDR3 DNA is TGTGCCAGCAGTGAAACCTACGGTTCGCAGTATTTT.

In this sample, this clonotype turned up a few times. This chain links TRBV6-1 with TRBJ1-4; tentative D call: TRBD1 (5 bases). Germline CDR1 is MNHNS and CDR2 is SASEGT. V was pared by 5 bases and J by 7 bases, with 17 bases between. The CDR3 is made up of 15 amino acids. This CDR3 is CASSQPGRAPEKLFF. As DNA, the CDR3 is TGTGCCAGCAGTCAACCGGGACGGGCGCCTGAAAAACTGTTTTTT.

The chain combines TRBV20-1 with TRBJ1-1; no definite D call. Trimming removed 3 bases at V and 6 bases at J, with 11 bases between. Germline-derived CDR1 and CDR2 are DFQATT and SNEGSKA (reference sequence). The CDR3 has 12 amino acids. This CDR3 reads CSARADSAEAFF. The CDR3 region has the DNA TGCAGTGCTAGGGCTGATTCGGCTGAAGCTTTCTTT.

There are a few counts of this clonotype. This sequence joins TRBV6-2 or TRBV6-3 and TRBJ2-1, with D uncertain. CDR3 length: 14 residues. Germline CDR1 reads MNHEY; CDR2 reads SVGEGT. V lost 6 bases, J lost 9 bases, and 18 bases lay in between. The CDR3 region has the DNA TGTGCCAGCAGCAACGACCCCTGGGTATCTGAGCAGTTCTTC. It translates to CASSNDPWVSEQFF.

This clonotype was observed a handful of times. The chain employs TRBV29-1 and TRBJ1-5; tentatively, D is TRBD1 (6 bases). The CDR3 spans 13 residues. V lost 2 bases and J 11 bases, leaving 16 bases between the germline ends. Germline V gene sequence: CDR1 SQVTM, CDR2 ANQGSEA. CDR3 amino acids: CSVELAQGGTQHF. As DNA, the CDR3 is TGCAGCGTTGAATTAGCACAGGGTGGGACCCAGCATTTT.

This clonotype was detected a few times. The rearrangement links TRBV6-2 or TRBV6-3 to TRBJ2-2; no reliable D call. Germline V gene sequence: CDR1 MNHEY, CDR2 SVGEGT. The V gene lost 6 bases and the J gene lost 1 base, with 18 bases spanning the gap. The CDR3 runs to 17 residues. The CDR3 DNA reads TGTGCCAGCAGCCGGGCGGATTTCTGGGGGAACACCGGGGAGCTGTTTTTT. It yields the protein CASSRADFWGNTGELFF.